This passage covers 26 T cell receptor beta chains from one sample sequenced in a study of cytomegalovirus exposure and HLA in healthy donors. 13 Jbeta primers and 60 Vbeta primers were used for the PCR. TCRdb's copy holds only in-frame clones and misses some; the assay was immunoSEQ multiplex PCR. The sample lists 90,000 to 120,000 clones, about 75% occurring once. Sequencing used PBMCs. These receptors were collected from a male donor in good health and CMV-seropositive.

The chain recombines TRBV2 with TRBJ2-2; D not certain. CDR1 SNHLY and CDR2 FYNNEI come from the germline V gene. Deletions cut 6 bases from V and 4 bases from J, with 9 bases between. CDR3 length: 13 residues. The CDR3 region is CASRLASTGELFF. CDR3 sequence (DNA): TGTGCCAGCAGACTTGCAAGCACCGGGGAGCTGTTTTTT. Combining the CDR3 with reference TRBV2 and TRBJ2-2 gives the whole variable domain EPEVTQTPSHQVTQMGQEVILRCVPISNHLYFYWYRQILGQKVEFLVSFYNNEISEKSEIFDDQFSVERPDGSNFTLKIRSTKLEDSAMYFCASRLASTGELFFGEGSRLTVL.

The V and J genes are TRBV6-5 and TRBJ2-7; 8 nucleotides match TRBD1. Trimming at V came to 10 bases and at J to 3 bases, leaving 8 bases not matched to a gene. CDR1 is MNHEY, CDR2 SVGAGI, per germline. This CDR3 spans 13 amino acids. In DNA form, the CDR3 reads TGTGCCACCCTTCAGGGGGCGGGCTACGAGCAGTACTTC. Protein sequence: CATLQGAGYEQYF.

The chain couples TRBV19 to TRBJ1-5; D remains ambiguous. Looked up from germline, CDR1 is LNHDA and CDR2 is SQIVND (reference sequence). Trimming pared 6 bases from V and 2 bases from J, leaving 8 bases between. The CDR3 consists of 13 residues. The CDR3 DNA sequence: TGTGCCAGTAGCAACACAGGCAATCAGCCCCAGCATTTT. Its protein is CASSNTGNQPQHF.

In this sample, this clone turned up a few times. The CDR3 nucleotides read TGTGCCAGCAGCTTGGGCGGGACAGCTGGAAACACCATATATTTT. Translated: CASSLGGTAGNTIYF. V is TRBV5-6 and J is TRBJ1-3; the match to TRBD1 covers 7 bases. Germline V CDR1 and CDR2: SGHDT, YYEEEE. The CDR3 covers 15 residues. Unmatched junction bases numbered 2, after V lost 0 bases and J lost 2 bases.

This chain links TRBV4-2 with TRBJ1-4; D is unclear. Germline CDR1 reads LGHNA; CDR2 reads YNFKEQ. The CDR3 sequence is 15 residues long. V gave up 0 bases and J gave up 13 bases, with 18 bases separating them. The CDR3 reads CASSQDRGRSGRLFF. CDR3 nucleotide sequence: TGTGCCAGCAGCCAAGATCGTGGCAGGTCGGGGAGACTGTTTTTT.

The V call is TRBV5-1, the J call TRBJ2-3; TRBD2 matches 7 bases. The CDR3 contains 16 residues. V was pared by 9 bases and J by 3 bases, with 16 bases of the junction left unmatched. Germline V gene sequence: CDR1 SGHRS, CDR2 YFSETQ. The CDR3 nucleotides are TGCGCCACCAAATTGGGAGGGTCGGTTGCAACAGATACGCAGTATTTT. Translation gives CATKLGGSVATDTQYF.

V and J are TRBV29-1 and TRBJ2-1; D might be TRBD2 (8 bases). The germline V gene has CDR1 SQVTM and CDR2 ANQGSEA. This CDR3 is built from 15 residues. Deletions cut 7 bases from V and 0 bases from J, with 16 bases between. The CDR3 nucleotides read TGCAGCGCCCGGGGGGGGGACAGCTCCTACAATGAGCAGTTCTTC. Protein product: CSARGGDSSYNEQFF.

As to this clone: This sample includes further DNA sequences coding for the same CDR3. V and J are TRBV7-9 and TRBJ1-2; no firm D call. CDR3 length equals 15 residues. Trimming removed 1 base at V and 0 bases at J, with 9 bases between. Germline CDR1 is SEHNR and CDR2 is FQNEAQ (reference sequence). Written as DNA, the CDR3 is TGTGCCAGCAGCTTAGGAGCAGGCACTAACTATGGCTACACCTTC. This codes for CASSLGAGTNYGYTF.

The gene calls are TRBV5-1 and TRBJ1-5; D is undetermined. CDR3 length: 13 residues. Trimming left V 0 bases short and J 7 bases short, with 8 bases between. Per germline, CDR1 SGHRS and CDR2 YFSETQ. CDR3 DNA sequence: TGCGCCAGCAGCTTGGCCCCGGGGCAGCCCCAGCATTTT. Its translation is CASSLAPGQPQHF. Full variable domain (rest looked up from reference TRBV5-1 and TRBJ1-5): KAGVTQTPRYLIKTRGQQVTLSCSPISGHRSVSWYQQTPGQGLQFLFEYFSETQRNKGNFPGRFSGRQFSNSRSEMNVSTLELGDSALYLCASSLAPGQPQHFGDGTRLSIL.

The chain carries TRBV30 and TRBJ2-3, with TRBD2 as a possible D gene (6 bases). Germline lookup yields CDR1 GTSNPN and CDR2 SVGIG (reference sequence). Between the trimmed V and J ends, which lost 3 bases and 2 bases, there was a span of 18 bases. The CDR3 runs to 16 residues. CDR3 protein: CAWSPRTTRTTDTQYF. CDR3 nucleotide sequence: TGTGCCTGGAGCCCACGGACTACCCGAACCACAGATACGCAGTATTTT.

The rearrangement joins TRBV27 to TRBJ1-6; 11 positions match TRBD1. This CDR3 is 18 amino acids long. Germline CDR1 and CDR2: MNHEY and SMNVEV (reference sequence). The V gene end was trimmed by 4 bases and the J gene end by 9 bases; junction bases not matched to a gene: 14. CDR3: CASSSRRGVGQGGSPLHF. The CDR3 nucleotides read TGTGCCAGCAGTTCCCGGCGGGGGGTGGGACAGGGGGGTTCACCCCTCCACTTT.

This clone was seen a few times. The chain is built from TRBV25-1 and TRBJ2-3, with D perhaps TRBD1 (5 bases). Between the trimmed V and J ends, which lost 3 bases and 7 bases, there was a span of 8 bases. CDR3 length: 12 amino acids. Germline V gives CDR1 MGHDK, CDR2 SYGVNS. The CDR3 here is CASSDDSNTQYF. CDR3 in DNA: TGTGCCAGCAGTGATGACAGCAATACGCAGTATTTT.

This chain uses TRBV12-5 with TRBJ2-1, with 11 bases identical to TRBD2. From germline, CDR1 is LGHNT and CDR2 FRNRAP. The CDR3 contains 14 residues. The V segment lost 5 bases and the J segment 8 bases; nucleotides outside the gene matches: 5. CDR3 sequence reads: CASGLSGGADEQFF. CDR3 DNA: TGTGCTAGTGGTCTTAGCGGGGGGGCCGATGAGCAGTTCTTC.

This chain uses TRBV30 with TRBJ1-5; unclear D gene. This CDR3 has 13 amino acids. Germline CDR1 is GTSNPN and CDR2 is SVGIG (reference sequence). V lost 4 bases and J lost 1, with 8 bases in between. The CDR3 sequence is CAWTPSSNQPQHF. CDR3 DNA sequence: TGTGCCTGGACCCCAAGCAGCAATCAGCCCCAGCATTTT.

Turning to this clone: One end of the junction fails to match germline, which may point to a read error. J is TRBJ2-5 and V is TRBV4-2; D remains ambiguous. The V gene's germline CDR1 is LGHNA and CDR2 YNFKEQ. The CDR3 totals 14 residues. DNA of the CDR3: TGTGCCAGCAGCGAAGACTGGAGTCGAGAGACCCAGTACTTC. This translates into CASSEDWSRETQYF.

The V gene is TRBV28, the J gene TRBJ1-4, with TRBD1 matching over 9 bases. Unmatched junction bases numbered 15, after V lost 0 bases and J lost 7 bases. CDR1 is MDHEN, CDR2 SYDVKM, per germline. CDR3 size: 19 residues. In nucleotides, the CDR3 is TGTGCCAGCAGTTTATGGTCTTCTGGAGGGACAGGGAGGGGTGAAAAACTGTTTTTT. Protein: CASSLWSSGGTGRGEKLFF.

This clone was detected only a few times. The chain joins TRBV7-8 to TRBJ1-1; D might be TRBD1 (5 bases). CDR3 length: 14 amino acids. V lost 1 base, J lost 4 bases, and 10 bases lay in between. Per the germline V gene, CDR1 is SGHVS and CDR2 is FQNEAQ. The CDR3 loop is CASSLVGGGTEAFF. The CDR3 nucleotides read TGTGCCAGCAGCTTAGTGGGGGGGGGCACTGAAGCTTTCTTT.

Only a few counts were recorded for this clone. The J gene is TRBJ2-3, the V gene TRBV2; D is undetermined. In germline, CDR1 is SNHLY, CDR2 FYNNEI. Trimming took off 3 bases at V and 3 bases at J, with 13 bases between the two ends. CDR3 length: 15 residues. The CDR3 region is CASSEVSPRTDTQYF. Here the CDR3 DNA reads TGTGCCAGCAGTGAGGTTAGCCCAAGAACAGATACGCAGTATTTT.

This clone occurred once. This chain uses TRBV7-6 with TRBJ1-3, with TRBD1 matching 9 bases. Germline V lookup: CDR1 SGHVS, CDR2 FNYEAQ. The J segment lost 3 bases and the V segment lost 5 bases, leaving 20 bases of the junction unmatched. The CDR3 spans 20 residues. The CDR3, as DNA: TGTGCCAGCAGCCGATGGAGACAGGGGGAAGAGTTGTCGAATGGAAACACCATATATTTT. Translated, it gives CASSRWRQGEELSNGNTIYF. The entire variable domain, with the rest obtained from reference TRBV7-6 and TRBJ1-3, is as follows: GAGVSQSPRYKVTKRGQDVALRCDPISGHVSLYWYRQALGQGPEFLTYFNYEAQQDKSGLPNDRFSAERPEGSISTLTIQRTEQRDSAMYRCASSRWRQGEELSNGNTIYFGEGSWLTVV.

V usage is TRBV7-2 and J usage is TRBJ1-4; 10 bases map to TRBD1. CDR1 SGHTA and CDR2 FQGNSA come from the germline V gene. V lost 5 bases and J lost 1; bases outside the gene matches: 4. This CDR3 spans 16 amino acids. The CDR3 is CASSRGQGVTNEKLFF. CDR3 nucleotide sequence: TGTGCCAGCAGCCGCGGACAGGGGGTAACTAATGAAAAACTGTTTTTT.

This chain uses TRBV29-1 with TRBJ1-4; TRBD1 agrees at 12 bases. This CDR3 contains 16 residues. Trimming took 6 bases from V and 6 from J; bases not matched to a gene: 11. The germline CDR1 and CDR2 sequences are SQVTM and ANQGSEA. The CDR3, as DNA: TGCAGCGTCGGGGGGACAGGGGGCTGGTACGATGAAAAACTGTTTTTT. It is translated as CSVGGTGGWYDEKLFF.

This clone came up once. The chain recombines TRBV5-4 with TRBJ2-7, with D possibly being TRBD1 (5 bases). Looked up from germline, CDR1 is SGHNT and CDR2 is YYREEE (reference sequence). The germline V and J ends were trimmed by 4 bases and 5 bases, with 19 bases remaining between them. The CDR3 has 15 residues. The CDR3 is CASSQRQKPWDEQYF. CDR3 bases: TGTGCCAGCAGCCAACGACAGAAACCCTGGGACGAGCAGTACTTC.

This clone was recorded a few times. J is TRBJ2-3 and V is TRBV5-4; TRBD2 is a possible D gene (7 bases). CDR1 is SGHNT and CDR2 is YYREEE in the germline V gene (reference sequence). V shed 4 bases and J shed 6 bases, with 18 bases lying between them. CDR3 size: 15 residues. The CDR3 reads CASSRTRGGRDTQYF. DNA of the CDR3: TGTGCCAGCAGCCGGACTAGAGGGGGTAGGGATACGCAGTATTTT.

There are many counts of this clone. Other DNA sequences in the sample encode the same CDR3. The chain recombines TRBV5-1 with TRBJ2-3; 13 nucleotides match TRBD2. The germline gives CDR1 SGHRS, CDR2 YFSETQ. The CDR3 runs to 14 residues. Losses at the gene ends were 3 bases for V and 6 bases for J; bases not matched to a gene: 1. This CDR3 reads CASSSTSGGDTQYF. The DNA for the CDR3 is TGCGCCAGCAGCTCGACTAGCGGGGGGGATACGCAGTATTTT.

The sample holds many counts of this clone. The chain recombines TRBV2 with TRBJ1-5; 12 nucleotides align to TRBD1. Germline loops: CDR1 SNHLY, CDR2 FYNNEI. This CDR3 spans 15 amino acids. Trimming removed 8 bases from V and 6 bases from J; junction bases left unmatched: 8. This CDR3 reads CASGAGTGGSQPQHF. The CDR3 nucleotides are TGTGCCAGCGGGGCCGGGACAGGGGGCTCTCAGCCCCAGCATTTT.

The rearrangement links TRBV15 to TRBJ2-7; weak D call: TRBD2 (5 bases). With 3 bases removed from V and 2 bases from J, the gap between germline ends came to 17 bases. Germline V gene lookup returns CDR1 LNHNV and CDR2 YYDKDF (reference sequence). CDR3 length: 16 amino acids. The DNA for the CDR3 is TGTGCCACCAGCAGGCGGTCGGGGTCCGGGGCCTACGAGCAGTACTTC. Protein sequence: CATSRRSGSGAYEQYF.